The 14 T cell receptor beta chains reported below all come from one sample, sequenced in a study of T cells after posttransplantation cyclophosphamide. Control samples came 1 year after myeloablative marrow transplants with methotrexate plus calcineurin inhibitor. Generated by immunoSEQ multiplex PCR, the TCRdb table keeps only in-frame clones and is missing some. Of roughly 14,000 clones in the sample, 80% to 90% were seen once. Specimen: PBMCs, collected after an allogeneic stem cell transplant with a calcineurin inhibitor and methotrexate. The receptor set was obtained from a male patient aged 45 to 59 who received an allogeneic stem cell transplant from an unrelated donor, was CMV-positive, and had chronic GVHD only. Part of the T cells may come from the graft donor.

This chain joins TRBV5-1 and TRBJ2-7; 9 bases fit TRBD1. CDR1 and CDR2 (germline): SGHRS, YFSETQ. The length of the CDR3 is 19 residues. Losses at the gene ends were 1 base for V and 0 bases for J; bases not matched to a gene: 14. The CDR3 DNA reads TGCGCCAGCAGCTTGTCCAGGAGAACCGGGACAGGGAACTCCTACGAGCAGTACTTC. Its translation: CASSLSRRTGTGNSYEQYF. Looking up the rest from reference TRBV5-1 and TRBJ2-7 gives the full variable domain: KAGVTQTPRYLIKTRGQQVTLSCSPISGHRSVSWYQQTPGQGLQFLFEYFSETQRNKGNFPGRFSGRQFSNSRSEMNVSTLELGDSALYLCASSLSRRTGTGNSYEQYFGPGTRLTVT.

CDR3 in amino acids: CASSQSEWDRVKPQHF. In DNA, the CDR3 is TGTGCCAGCAGCCAATCGGAATGGGACAGGGTAAAGCCCCAGCATTTT. V gene TRBV16 combines with J gene TRBJ1-5; 9 bases are shared with TRBD1. The CDR3 runs 16 residues. V shed 0 bases, J shed 8 bases, and the junction held 8 bases outside the gene matches. Per the germline V gene, CDR1 is KGHSY and CDR2 is FQNENV.

The rearrangement links TRBV5-5 to TRBJ1-6; D not resolved. From germline, CDR1 is SGHKS and CDR2 YYEKEE (reference sequence). V was clipped by 4 bases and J by 0 bases, with 8 bases between them. This CDR3 is built from 15 residues. CDR3 protein: CASSPRGSYNSPLHF. The DNA of the CDR3 is TGTGCCAGCAGCCCTCGAGGCTCCTATAATTCACCCCTCCACTTT.

CDR3 sequence (DNA): TGTGCCAGCAGCGTAGGAGTGGAAGAGACCCAGTACTTC. This encodes CASSVGVEETQYF. The genes are TRBV9 and TRBJ2-5; D is undetermined. The germline V gene encodes CDR1 SGDLS and CDR2 YYNGEE. The CDR3 extends over 13 amino acids. V was clipped by 0 bases and J by 3 bases, with 6 bases between them. Combining the CDR3 with reference TRBV9 and TRBJ2-5 gives the whole variable domain DSGVTQTPKHLITATGQRVTLRCSPRSGDLSVYWYQQSLDQGLQFLIQYYNGEERAKGNILERFSAQQFPDLHSELNLSSLELGDSALYFCASSVGVEETQYFGPGTRLLVL.

This clone was detected a few times. The chain uses TRBV18 and TRBJ1-1, with D hard to call. CDR3 length: 11 amino acids. Trimming left V 3 bases short and J 3 bases short, with 2 bases between. CDR1 KGHSH and CDR2 LQKENI come from the germline V gene. The DNA for the CDR3 is TGTGCCAGCTCACCCGACACTGAAGCTTTCTTT. The encoded protein is CASSPDTEAFF.

The V and J genes are TRBV19 and TRBJ2-7; weak D call: TRBD1 (6 bases). Germline V gene data show CDR1 as LNHDA and CDR2 as SQIVND (reference sequence). The CDR3 spans 13 residues. Between the trimmed V and J ends, which lost 5 bases and 3 bases, there was a span of 11 bases. The DNA of the CDR3 is TGTGCCAGTAGTGCAGGGGTAAACTACGAGCAGTACTTC. This encodes CASSAGVNYEQYF.

The chain recombines TRBV11-2 with TRBJ1-2; D perhaps matches TRBD1 (5 bases). The ends were cut back, 1 base at V and 7 bases at J, with 13 bases in the middle. The germline V gene encodes CDR1 SGHAT and CDR2 FQNNGV. The CDR3 runs to 14 residues. The CDR3 sequence is CASSLVGRGVGYTF. In DNA, the CDR3 is TGTGCCAGCAGCTTAGTTGGGCGGGGGGTTGGCTACACCTTC.

The chain combines TRBV4-3 with TRBJ2-4, with TRBD2 as a possible D gene (6 bases). Germline CDR1 and CDR2: LGHNA and YSLEER. The V end was cut by 0 bases, the J end by 0 bases, with 15 bases between. This CDR3 is built from 18 residues. The CDR3 here is CASSQDMDGGSAKNIQYF. Written as DNA, the CDR3 is TGCGCCAGCAGCCAAGATATGGACGGAGGGTCAGCCAAAAACATTCAGTACTTC.

This clone was seen only once. The V call is TRBV27, the J call TRBJ1-3; D is perhaps TRBD1 (6 bases). With 11 bases removed from V and 4 bases from J, the gap between germline ends came to 33 bases. The germline V gene encodes CDR1 MNHEY and CDR2 SMNVEV (reference sequence). This CDR3 has 19 residues. CDR3 DNA sequence: TGTGCCTTCCATAGGGGCGGGGGCGGGGGTCTGGGTGGAGGAAACACCATATATTTT. Residues: CAFHRGGGGGLGGGNTIYF.

The chain couples TRBV7-2 to TRBJ2-3; the D gene is possibly TRBD2 (6 bases). Trimming stripped 4 bases from V and 4 bases from J, with 27 bases between. CDR3 length equals 19 residues. CDR1 SGHTA and CDR2 FQGNSA come from the germline V gene. DNA of the CDR3: TGTGCCAGCAGCTCACCCCAGGTTGGCGGGATAGGGCGGGCAGATACGCAGTATTTT. Its protein product is CASSSPQVGGIGRADTQYF.

The chain is built from TRBV7-2 and TRBJ1-4; D perhaps matches TRBD1 (6 bases). The CDR3 loop spans 14 amino acids. The germline V gene has CDR1 SGHTA and CDR2 FQGNSA. Trimming stripped 5 bases from V and 6 bases from J, with 13 bases between. Here the CDR3 DNA reads TGTGCCAGCAGCCTACAAGGGGGGGATGAAAAACTGTTTTTT. As protein: CASSLQGGDEKLFF. Combining the CDR3 with reference TRBV7-2 and TRBJ1-4 gives the whole variable domain GAGVSQSPSNKVTEKGKDVELRCDPISGHTALYWYRQSLGQGLEFLIYFQGNSAPDKSGLPSDRFSAERTGGSVSTLTIQRTQQEDSAVYLCASSLQGGDEKLFFGSGTQLSVL.

V gene TRBV11-3 combines with J gene TRBJ2-5; D is unclear. With 5 bases removed from V and 2 bases from J, the gap between germline ends came to 15 bases. This CDR3 comprises 15 residues. Germline loops: CDR1 SGHNT, CDR2 YENEEA. The CDR3, as DNA: TGTGCCAGCAGCCCCGATCTCTACGCACAAGAGACCCAGTACTTC. It translates to CASSPDLYAQETQYF.

This clone was seen a handful of times. The rearrangement uses TRBV28 and TRBJ2-2, with D hard to call. The CDR3 has 12 amino acids. Trimming removed 6 bases at V and 4 bases at J, with 6 bases between. Germline lookup yields CDR1 MDHEN and CDR2 SYDVKM. CDR3 nucleotides: TGTGCCAGCAGGCCAGTCACCGGGGAGCTGTTTTTT. Encoded protein: CASRPVTGELFF.

This clone was counted once. The chain links TRBV5-1 to TRBJ1-1; no clear D. CDR1 is SGHRS, CDR2 YFSETQ, per germline. The CDR3 length is 13 residues. Between the trimmed V and J ends, which lost 0 bases and 1 base, there was a span of 4 bases. CDR3 nucleotides: TGCGCCAGCAGCTTGGCGAGGAACACTGAAGCTTTCTTT. Translation gives CASSLARNTEAFF.